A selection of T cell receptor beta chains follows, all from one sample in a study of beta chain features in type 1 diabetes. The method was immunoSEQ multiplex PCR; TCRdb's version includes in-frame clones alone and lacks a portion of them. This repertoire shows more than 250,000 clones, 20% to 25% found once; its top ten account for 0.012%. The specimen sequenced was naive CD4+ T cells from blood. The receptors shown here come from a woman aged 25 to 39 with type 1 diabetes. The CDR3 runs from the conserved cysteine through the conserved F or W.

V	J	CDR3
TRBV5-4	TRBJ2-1	CASSGEREAHNEQFF
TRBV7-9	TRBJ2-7	CASSLAGGQGISYEQYF
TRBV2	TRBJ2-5	CASSDTFQAETQYF
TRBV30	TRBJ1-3	CAWSKGDSGNTIYF
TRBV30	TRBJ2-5	CAWTLLETQYF
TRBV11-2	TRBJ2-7	CASSLPGQGSYEQYF
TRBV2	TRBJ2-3	CASGLAGADTQYF
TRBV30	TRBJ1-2	CAWRTRDGYTF
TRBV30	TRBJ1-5	CAWSGTNSNQPQHF
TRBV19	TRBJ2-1	CASGGLAGVGNEQFF
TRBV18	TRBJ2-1	CASSPPGTGRDEQFF